These 30 T cell receptor beta chains came from one sample sequenced in a study of cytomegalovirus exposure and HLA in healthy donors. The PCR was carried out with 60 Vbeta primers and 13 Jbeta primers. Assay: immunoSEQ multiplex PCR; the TCRdb copy retains only in-frame clones and omits some. Of around 130,000 clones listed, approximately 72% are singletons. Material for sequencing was PBMCs. The receptors come from a human donor in good health.

This clone showed up just a few times. The V and J genes are TRBV5-1 and TRBJ2-7; the match to TRBD2 covers 8 bases. The trim removed 0 bases at V and 2 bases at J, leaving 1 base unmatched. This CDR3 is 14 amino acids long. From germline, CDR1 is SGHRS and CDR2 YFSETQ. Here the CDR3 DNA reads TGCGCCAGCAGCTTGGGCGGGGGGCCCTACGAGCAGTACTTC. Amino acid sequence: CASSLGGGPYEQYF.

V gene TRBV11-3 combines with J gene TRBJ2-7, with D uncertain. Germline V CDR1 and CDR2: SGHNT, YENEEA. The ends were cut back, 0 bases at V and 0 bases at J, with 3 bases in the middle. The length of the CDR3 is 13 residues. CDR3 coding DNA: TGTGCCAGCAGCTTAGACAGCTCCTACGAGCAGTACTTC. It encodes CASSLDSSYEQYF.

The V call is TRBV7-9, the J call TRBJ2-3, with a weak D call TRBD1 (6 bases). The germline CDR1 and CDR2 sequences are SEHNR and FQNEAQ (reference sequence). Trimming shortened V by 1 base and J by 0 bases, and 11 bases separated the two germline ends. The CDR3 extends over 16 amino acids. The CDR3 region has the DNA TGTGCCAGCAGCTTAGAGACAGGACCTAGCACAGATACGCAGTATTTT. Residues: CASSLETGPSTDTQYF.

This chain links TRBV7-8 with TRBJ2-5, with D possibly TRBD2 on 5 matching bases. Trimming stripped 5 bases from V and 5 bases from J, with 9 bases between. The CDR3 extends over 12 amino acids. Germline lookup yields CDR1 SGHVS and CDR2 FQNEAQ. Here the CDR3 reads CASSRRGETQYF. CDR3 bases: TGTGCCAGCAGCCGACGCGGGGAGACCCAGTACTTC.

The chain employs TRBV27 and TRBJ2-1; D not certain. The CDR3 is made up of 11 amino acids. Germline CDR1 MNHEY, CDR2 SMNVEV (reference sequence). The germline V and J ends were trimmed by 5 bases and 3 bases, with 2 bases remaining between them. CDR3 sequence reads: CASSLYNEQFF. The CDR3 nucleotides read TGTGCCAGCAGTCTCTACAATGAGCAGTTCTTC.

On this clone: Other DNA sequences within the sample encode an identical CDR3. This rearrangement joins TRBV7-2 to TRBJ2-1; 10 bases match TRBD2. The CDR3 extends over 15 amino acids. Unmatched junction bases numbered 11, after V lost 3 bases and J lost 12 bases. Germline CDR1 reads SGHTA; CDR2 reads FQGNSA. CDR3 sequence reads: CASSLSAGTSEGQFF. CDR3 bases: TGTGCCAGCAGCTTGAGTGCCGGGACTAGCGAGGGGCAGTTCTTC.

The chain joins TRBV30 to TRBJ2-7, with D possibly being TRBD2 (5 bases). Germline loops: CDR1 GTSNPN, CDR2 SVGIG (reference sequence). Between the trimmed V and J ends, which lost 4 bases and 5 bases, there was a span of 12 bases. This CDR3 is built from 12 residues. The CDR3 reads CAWTGEWDEQYF. The CDR3, as DNA: TGTGCCTGGACCGGGGAGTGGGACGAGCAGTACTTC.

The chain is built from TRBV19 and TRBJ2-2, with TRBD2 identical over 8 bases. CDR3 length: 15 residues. From germline, CDR1 is LNHDA and CDR2 SQIVND (reference sequence). The ends lost 5 bases at V and 4 bases at J; junction bases unmatched: 6. This CDR3 reads CASSPREGSTGELFF. CDR3 DNA: TGTGCCAGTAGTCCCCGGGAGGGGAGCACCGGGGAGCTGTTTTTT.

This clone is a singleton in its sample. The rearrangement links TRBV19 to TRBJ1-1; D uncertain. V was shortened by 5 bases and J by 5 bases, with 18 bases between the two germline ends. CDR3 length: 15 residues. Per the germline V gene, CDR1 is LNHDA and CDR2 is SQIVND (reference sequence). CDR3 residues: CASSYAPSPVTEAFF. CDR3 sequence (DNA): TGTGCCAGTAGTTACGCCCCATCACCGGTAACTGAAGCTTTCTTT.

The CDR3 protein is CASRERDRGIDKQYF. CDR3 in DNA: TGTGCAAGTCGGGAACGGGACAGGGGGATAGATAAGCAGTACTTC. The rearrangement uses TRBV12-2 and TRBJ2-7; the D segment call TRBD1 is taken from the table without a DNA check. TRBV12-2 is annotated as a pseudogene. This CDR3 comprises 15 residues.

This clone was recorded only once. The same CDR3 arises from other DNA sequences in this sample as well. The chain uses TRBV14 and TRBJ2-7; possibly TRBD1 for D (6 bases). This CDR3 has 15 residues. V shed 0 bases and J shed 1 base, with 10 bases lying between them. Germline assignment: CDR1 SGHDN and CDR2 FVKESK. The CDR3 DNA reads TGTGCCAGCAGCCAAGACCCGACAGGTTCCTACGAGCAGTACTTC. The encoded protein is CASSQDPTGSYEQYF.

The chain is built from TRBV30 and TRBJ1-6, with TRBD1 matching 12 bases. CDR3 length equals 16 residues. V dropped 3 bases and J dropped 5; count of bases not matched to a gene: 5. Per the germline V gene, CDR1 is GTSNPN and CDR2 is SVGIG (reference sequence). The CDR3 DNA follows: TGTGCCTGGAGCTCCGGGACAGGGGGCCATAATTCACCCCTCCACTTT. Translating gives CAWSSGTGGHNSPLHF.

This chain connects TRBV9 to TRBJ2-5, with 9 bases that match TRBD2. This CDR3 has 16 residues. With V trimmed by 0 bases and J by 5 bases, 8 bases remained unmatched. Germline CDR1 and CDR2: SGDLS and YYNGEE. The CDR3 sequence is CASSVGERGVGETQYF. CDR3 DNA: TGTGCCAGCAGCGTAGGCGAGCGGGGGGTGGGGGAGACCCAGTACTTC.

This clone was recorded only once. The rearrangement joins TRBV4-3 to TRBJ2-7; 8 nucleotides match TRBD2. The CDR3 consists of 16 residues. In germline, CDR1 is LGHNA, CDR2 YSLEER. J was trimmed by 3 bases and V by 0 bases; bases with no gene match: 7. The CDR3 DNA sequence: TGCGCCAGCAGCCAAGAGCCTGCGGGAGGATTCTACGAGCAGTACTTC. It specifies CASSQEPAGGFYEQYF.

The rearrangement joins TRBV29-1 to TRBJ2-2; D is undetermined. CDR1 is SQVTM and CDR2 is ANQGSEA in the germline V gene. The CDR3 is made up of 12 amino acids. The V gene lost 6 bases and the J gene lost 4 bases, with 9 bases spanning the gap. The CDR3 here is CSVTDATGELFF. The CDR3 bases are TGCAGCGTCACAGATGCCACCGGGGAGCTGTTTTTT.

This rearrangement joins TRBV7-8 to TRBJ2-7; D gene unclear. This CDR3 has 12 residues. CDR1 is SGHVS and CDR2 is FQNEAQ in the germline V gene. V lost 5 bases, J lost 4 bases, and 9 bases lay in between. CDR3 nucleotides: TGTGCCAGCAGCCCGAGAGGTTACGAGCAGTACTTC. Protein product: CASSPRGYEQYF.

The rearrangement uses TRBV30 and TRBJ2-7; TRBD2 is a possible D gene (6 bases). V lost 4 bases, J lost 3 bases, and 19 bases lay in between. Germline V gives CDR1 GTSNPN, CDR2 SVGIG (reference sequence). The CDR3 covers 15 residues. The CDR3 region is CAWMNVAAAVYEQYF. In nucleotides, the CDR3 is TGTGCCTGGATGAACGTAGCGGCTGCGGTCTACGAGCAGTACTTC.

A few counts support this clone. J is TRBJ2-1 and V is TRBV29-1; D gene uncertain. V was clipped by 5 bases and J by 10 bases, with 12 bases between them. CDR3 length: 11 residues. Germline loops: CDR1 SQVTM, CDR2 ANQGSEA. CDR3 protein: CSVRPAGEQFF. The CDR3 DNA is TGCAGCGTTCGACCGGCCGGGGAGCAGTTCTTC.

Remarks on this clone: A junction end diverges from the germline sequence, so it may reflect a read error. The chain uses TRBV7-6 and TRBJ2-7; D gene ambiguous. The length of the CDR3 is 13 residues. Germline loops: CDR1 SGHVS, CDR2 FNYEAQ. CDR3 residues: CASSPIRSYERYF. The DNA for the CDR3 is TGTGCCAGCAGCCCCATTCGATCCTACGAGCGGTACTTC.

This chain links TRBV7-8 with TRBJ2-1; D ambiguous. The germline V and J ends were trimmed by 5 bases and 10 bases, with 9 bases remaining between them. Germline-derived CDR1 and CDR2 are SGHVS and FQNEAQ. This CDR3 has 11 amino acids. This CDR3 reads CASSPDTEQFF. Written as DNA, the CDR3 is TGTGCCAGCAGCCCAGACACCGAGCAGTTCTTC.

This rearrangement joins TRBV7-2 to TRBJ2-7; no reliable D call. CDR1 SGHTA and CDR2 FQGNSA come from the germline V gene. With 2 bases removed from V and 6 bases from J, the gap between germline ends came to 20 bases. This CDR3 comprises 16 residues. Here the CDR3 reads CASSLLSGIQAGEQYF. Written as DNA, the CDR3 is TGTGCCAGCAGCTTATTATCGGGTATACAAGCCGGCGAGCAGTACTTC.

The DNA for the CDR3 is TGTGCCTGGAGTCCAGGGGACAGGGGACCCTACAATGAGCAGTTCTTC. It translates to CAWSPGDRGPYNEQFF. This rearrangement joins TRBV30 to TRBJ2-1, with 10 positions matching TRBD1. The germline CDR1 and CDR2 sequences are GTSNPN and SVGIG (reference sequence). V shed 2 bases, J shed 2 bases, and the junction held 6 bases outside the gene matches. The CDR3 is 16 amino acids.

The chain uses TRBV29-1 and TRBJ1-2; 7 bases line up with TRBD1. V gave up 7 bases and J gave up 8 bases; unmatched junction bases: 13. This CDR3 is 13 amino acids long. CDR1 is SQVTM, CDR2 ANQGSEA, per germline. CDR3 nucleotide sequence: TGCAGCGGAACGCAAACAGGGGTTCTAGGCTACACCTTC. This encodes CSGTQTGVLGYTF.

This clone was counted a few times. The chain recombines TRBV11-3 with TRBJ2-1; D ambiguous. This CDR3 has 13 residues. Between the trimmed V and J ends, which lost 0 bases and 5 bases, there was a span of 5 bases. Germline V CDR1 and CDR2: SGHNT, YENEEA. The CDR3 is CASSLEADNEQFF. The CDR3 nucleotides are TGTGCCAGCAGCTTAGAGGCAGACAATGAGCAGTTCTTC.

This clone was observed a single time. V usage is TRBV6-5 and J usage is TRBJ2-1, with TRBD1 identical over 9 bases. The germline V gene encodes CDR1 MNHEY and CDR2 SVGAGI. CDR3 length: 15 amino acids. The J segment lost 7 bases and the V segment lost 5 bases, leaving 9 bases of the junction unmatched. Written as DNA, the CDR3 is TGTGCCAGCAGTAACCGGGACAGGGTGGTGAATGAGCAGTTCTTC. Protein product: CASSNRDRVVNEQFF.

The chain links TRBV30 to TRBJ2-5, with D possibly TRBD2 on 7 matching bases. The germline gives CDR1 GTSNPN, CDR2 SVGIG (reference sequence). V lost 3 bases and J lost 4, with 12 bases in between. The length of the CDR3 is 13 residues. Here the CDR3 DNA reads TGTGCCTGGAGGGGGGCGGGAGTAGAGACCCAGTACTTC. This translates into CAWRGAGVETQYF.

The chain has TRBV21-1 and TRBJ2-5; the D call TRBD2 from the table was never checked on the DNA. The J call may be in error: the DNA end matches TRBJ2-7 better. TRBV21-1 is described as a pseudogene. This CDR3 region has 17 residues. CDR3 sequence reads: CASSRGGLAGATYEQYF. DNA of the CDR3: TGTGCCAGCAGTAGGGGTGGGCTAGCGGGGGCCACCTACGAGCAGTACTTC.

The chain employs TRBV19 and TRBJ1-2; perhaps TRBD1 as D (5 bases). Deletions cut 0 bases from V and 2 bases from J, with 22 bases between. The CDR3 is made up of 19 amino acids. Germline CDR1 reads LNHDA; CDR2 reads SQIVND (reference sequence). Written as DNA, the CDR3 is TGTGCCAGTAGTATAGACAACGACAGAATCGACAGACAAAACTATGGCTACACCTTC. Translation gives CASSIDNDRIDRQNYGYTF.

This clone has only a few counts. The genes are TRBV6-5 and TRBJ1-3; D is possibly TRBD1 (5 bases). This CDR3 comprises 15 residues. Germline-derived CDR1 and CDR2 are MNHEY and SVGAGI. Trimming took 6 bases from V and 1 from J, leaving 13 bases between them. CDR3 sequence reads: CASRSTQGSGNTIYF. The DNA of the CDR3 is TGTGCCAGCAGGTCCACCCAGGGTTCTGGAAACACCATATATTTT.

The chain couples TRBV5-4 to TRBJ2-7; TRBD2 matches at 8 bases. This CDR3 has 14 residues. Germline V lookup: CDR1 SGHNT, CDR2 YYREEE (reference sequence). The V segment lost 1 base and the J segment 3 bases; nucleotides outside the gene matches: 3. The CDR3 DNA follows: TGTGCCAGCAGCTTGAAACGGGAGGGCTACGAGCAGTACTTC. The encoded protein is CASSLKREGYEQYF.